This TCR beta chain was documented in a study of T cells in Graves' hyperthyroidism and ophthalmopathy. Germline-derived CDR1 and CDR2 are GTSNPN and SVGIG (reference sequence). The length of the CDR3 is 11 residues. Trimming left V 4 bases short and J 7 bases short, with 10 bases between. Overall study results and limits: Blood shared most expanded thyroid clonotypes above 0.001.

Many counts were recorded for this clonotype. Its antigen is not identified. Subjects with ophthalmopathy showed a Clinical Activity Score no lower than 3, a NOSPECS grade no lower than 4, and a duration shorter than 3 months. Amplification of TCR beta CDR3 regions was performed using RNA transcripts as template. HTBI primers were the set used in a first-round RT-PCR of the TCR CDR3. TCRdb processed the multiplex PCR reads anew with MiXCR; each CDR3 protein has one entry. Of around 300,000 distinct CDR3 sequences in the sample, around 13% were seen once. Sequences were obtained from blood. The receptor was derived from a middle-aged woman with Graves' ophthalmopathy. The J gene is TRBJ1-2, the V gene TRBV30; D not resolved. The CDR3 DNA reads TGTGCCTGGATGTCAAGGGTTGGCTACACCTTC. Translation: CAWMSRVGYTF.